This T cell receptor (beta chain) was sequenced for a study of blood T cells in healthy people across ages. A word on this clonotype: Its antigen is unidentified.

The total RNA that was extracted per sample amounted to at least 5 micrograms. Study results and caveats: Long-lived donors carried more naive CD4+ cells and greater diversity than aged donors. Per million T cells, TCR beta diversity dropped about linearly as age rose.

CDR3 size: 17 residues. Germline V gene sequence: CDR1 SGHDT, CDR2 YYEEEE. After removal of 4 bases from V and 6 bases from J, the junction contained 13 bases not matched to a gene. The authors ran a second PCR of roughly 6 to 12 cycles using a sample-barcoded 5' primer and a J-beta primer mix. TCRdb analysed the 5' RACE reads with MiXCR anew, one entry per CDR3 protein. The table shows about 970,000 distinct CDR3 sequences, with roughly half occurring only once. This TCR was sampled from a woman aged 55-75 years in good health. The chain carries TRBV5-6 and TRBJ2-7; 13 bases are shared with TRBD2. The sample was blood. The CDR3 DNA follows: TGTGCCAGCAGCCGACCGGGACTAGCGGGACTTAGCGGCGAGCAGTACTTC. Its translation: CASSRPGLAGLSGEQYF. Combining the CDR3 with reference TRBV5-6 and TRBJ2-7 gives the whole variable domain DAGVTQSPTHLIKTRGQQVTLRCSPKSGHDTVSWYQQALGQGPQFIFQYYEEEERQRGNFPDRFSGHQFPNYSSELNVNALLLGDSALYLCASSRPGLAGLSGEQYFGPGTRLTVT.